The rows below give T cell receptor beta chains drawn from one sample of a study of shared clonotypes between healthy human individuals. Using immunoSEQ multiplex PCR, the repertoire was profiled, and TCRdb retains in-frame clones only, with some absent. The sample includes around 720,000 clones, around three quarters of them seen just once. Source material: memory CD4+ T cells sorted from blood. Receptors were obtained from a woman in her twenties or thirties in good health. Both conserved end residues are part of each CDR3. The order of the fields is clone size, V gene, D gene, J gene, CDR3 protein, CDR3 DNA. The D gene is left open where the match is weak. For some rows the clone size is stated as once, few or many, or as a class when expanded; others skip it.

.	TRBV28	TRBD1	TRBJ2-4	CASSPGQGATQYF	TGTGCCAGCAGCCCAGGGCAGGGGGCAACTCAGTACTTC
.	TRBV28	.	TRBJ1-1	CASSFAGGSVLAFF	TGTGCCAGCAGTTTCGCTGGGGGGTCCGTGTTAGCTTTCTTT
few	TRBV15	.	TRBJ2-2	CATSRDLGVYSTGELFF	TGTGCCACCAGCAGAGATTTGGGTGTGTACAGCACCGGGGAGCTGTTTTTT
.	TRBV4-1	.	TRBJ1-5	CASSQRGADQPQHF	TGCGCCAGCAGCCAAAGGGGGGCAGATCAGCCCCAGCATTTT
.	TRBV6-7	TRBD2	TRBJ2-7	CATGLAGSYEQYF	TGTGCCACAGGACTAGCGGGAAGCTACGAGCAGTACTTC
.	TRBV18	TRBD1	TRBJ1-2	CASSETGNYGYTF	TGTGCCAGCTCAGAGACAGGGAACTATGGCTACACCTTC
.	TRBV4-1	.	TRBJ1-4	CASSQVGSVGLFF	TGCGCCAGCAGCCAAGTGGGCAGCGTAGGACTGTTTTTT
few	TRBV28	.	TRBJ1-4	CASTSHSNEKLFF	TGTGCCAGTACATCCCACTCTAATGAAAAACTGTTTTTT
.	TRBV25-1	TRBD2	TRBJ2-2	CASSRLAGAGETGELFF	TGTGCCAGCAGTCGACTAGCGGGGGCGGGGGAGACCGGGGAGCTGTTTTTT
.	TRBV2	TRBD1	TRBJ2-6	CASSVGTVAGANVLTF	TGTGCCAGCAGTGTGGGGACAGTTGCTGGGGCCAACGTCCTGACTTTC
.	TRBV6-5	.	TRBJ1-5	CASSRGPPGYQPQHF	TGTGCCAGCAGCCGCGGACCTCCCGGCTATCAGCCCCAGCATTTT